This TCR beta chain emerged from a study of T cell responses to AZD1222 COVID-19 vaccine. Whole-study findings and limits: In all cases, repertoires were sampled only after the peak T cell response.

Note on this clone: Antigen: not known.

Generated by immunoSEQ multiplex PCR, the TCRdb table keeps only in-frame clones and is missing some. This sample has about 110,000 clones; about nine tenths occur once, and the top ten carry approximately 1.2%. This receptor was taken from an adult in good health. This material consisted of peripheral blood, taken on day 0 of AZD1222 vaccination.

DNA of the CDR3: TGTGCCAGTAGCTACCGGGACACTTTAAACACTGAAGCTTTCTTT. Its translation is CASSYRDTLNTEAFF. The chain is built from TRBV19 and TRBJ1-1, with TRBD1 as a possible D gene (6 bases). Between the trimmed V and J ends, which lost 6 bases and 2 bases, there was a span of 16 bases. Germline loops: CDR1 LNHDA, CDR2 SQIVND (reference sequence). The CDR3 sequence is 15 residues long.